This TCR beta chain appears in the sequencing data of a study of beta chain features in type 1 diabetes. The authors reverse transcribed all of the isolated RNA, so sequencing captured expressed TCRB transcripts. Profiling relied on immunoSEQ multiplex PCR, and the TCRdb table lists in-frame clones only, not all of them. This table holds about 210,000 clones, approximately 10% found once. Study-level points and caveats: Shorter templates might be favored by PCR, and equally so in patients and in controls.

Trimming left V 2 bases short and J 4 bases short, with 12 bases between. CDR1 is SGHRS and CDR2 is YFSETQ in the germline V gene. The CDR3 totals 14 residues. On this clone itself: Its antigen is as yet unknown.

The V gene is TRBV5-1, the J gene TRBJ1-1; a weak D match, TRBD1 (5 bases). Sequenced: central memory CD4+ T cells from blood. This TCR derives from a young man in good health. DNA for the CDR3: TGCGCCAGCAGCTTTACCGGGACCGCCACTGAAGCTTTCTTT. Translating it yields CASSFTGTATEAFF.